What follows describes a single T cell receptor (beta chain). Patients had urothelial carcinoma that was locally advanced or metastatic. The data derive from a study of PD-L1 blockade in urothelial cancer. The junction had 11 bases not matched to a gene; V was cut back by 4 bases and J by 10 bases. CDR1 is MNHEY and CDR2 is SMNVEV in the germline V gene (reference sequence). The length of the CDR3 is 15 residues. TCRdb's copy holds only in-frame clones and misses some; the assay was immunoSEQ multiplex PCR. The top ten clones hold under 6% of a sample with tens of thousands of clones, roughly 87% of them seen once.

The specimen comprised PBMCs, sampled around atezolizumab (anti-PD-L1) treatment. This TCR derives from a woman aged 70-85 years with urothelial cancer. The genes are TRBV27 and TRBJ2-1; 9 bases fit TRBD2. The CDR3 DNA follows: TGTGCCAGCAGTTACTCTACGCGGGGGGGCCACGAGCAGTTCTTC. Protein product: CASSYSTRGGHEQFF.